Shown below are 22 T cell receptor beta chains from a single sample sequenced in a study of blood T cell repertoires in COVID-19. Produced via immunoSEQ multiplex PCR; TCRdb's table is partial and in-frame only. The table lists some 300,000 clones, roughly 90% of them singletons. The specimen sequenced was peripheral blood. These receptors were taken from a woman in her seventies with COVID-19, enrolled during active disease.

The chain has TRBV7-2 and TRBJ1-3; D not resolved. The germline gives CDR1 SGHTA, CDR2 FQGNSA. V gave up 4 bases and J gave up 1 base, with 20 bases separating them. The CDR3 length is 18 residues. CDR3 region: CASSSKALSTSSGNTIYF. The CDR3, as DNA: TGTGCCAGCAGCTCTAAAGCCTTATCGACATCATCTGGAAACACCATATATTTT.

The V and J genes are TRBV5-6 and TRBJ2-3, with D uncertain. Trimming pared 0 bases from V and 1 base from J, leaving 15 bases between. Germline V gives CDR1 SGHDT, CDR2 YYEEEE. The CDR3 loop spans 17 amino acids. CDR3 nucleotides: TGTGCCAGCAGCTTGGGAATGCTCCCCGAGGGCACAGATACGCAGTATTTT. The encoded protein is CASSLGMLPEGTDTQYF.

The rearrangement uses TRBV5-6 and TRBJ2-1; 8 bases fit TRBD1. The CDR3 extends over 15 amino acids. V was clipped by 4 bases and J by 4 bases; unmatched bases: 7. Per germline, CDR1 SGHDT and CDR2 YYEEEE. This CDR3 reads CASSPTGQVYNEQFF. The CDR3 DNA reads as TGTGCCAGCAGCCCGACGGGACAGGTATACAATGAGCAGTTCTTC.

The chain uses TRBV7-9 and TRBJ1-6, with D perhaps TRBD1 (5 bases). Germline V gene data show CDR1 as SEHNR and CDR2 as FQNEAQ (reference sequence). V lost 1 base, J lost 7 bases, and 14 bases lay in between. This CDR3 contains 16 residues. This chain's CDR3 is CASSLDTRVRNSPLHF. In DNA form, the CDR3 reads TGTGCCAGCAGCTTAGACACCAGGGTTCGAAATTCACCCCTCCACTTT.

This rearrangement joins TRBV10-3 to TRBJ2-2, with TRBD1 as a possible D gene (5 bases). The CDR3 covers 13 residues. The V end was cut by 6 bases, the J end by 0 bases, with 5 bases between. Germline V gives CDR1 ENHRY, CDR2 SYGVKD. CDR3 sequence: CAIRGPNTGELFF. As DNA, the CDR3 is TGTGCCATCAGGGGGCCGAACACCGGGGAGCTGTTTTTT.

The genes are TRBV5-4 and TRBJ1-2; D is undetermined. Trimming left V 3 bases short and J 2 bases short, with 11 bases between. The germline V gene has CDR1 SGHNT and CDR2 YYREEE (reference sequence). The CDR3 sequence is 14 residues long. CDR3 sequence reads: CASSSSGGNYGYTF. The CDR3 DNA reads as TGTGCCAGCAGCTCCTCGGGTGGCAACTATGGCTACACCTTC. The full variable domain, rest sourced from reference TRBV5-4 and TRBJ1-2, is ETGVTQSPTHLIKTRGQQVTLRCSSQSGHNTVSWYQQALGQGPQFIFQYYREEENGRGNFPPRFSGLQFPNYSSELNVNALELDDSALYLCASSSSGGNYGYTFGSGTRLTVV.

The chain carries TRBV5-1 and TRBJ2-3; D unclear. The CDR3 sequence is 16 residues long. Germline V lookup: CDR1 SGHRS, CDR2 YFSETQ. The V end was cut by 1 base, the J end by 1 base, with 13 bases between. The CDR3 bases are TGCGCCAGCAGCTTGTATAGCCTGGCTGGCACAGATACGCAGTATTTT. As protein: CASSLYSLAGTDTQYF.

This clone appeared a single time. V usage is TRBV28 and J usage is TRBJ2-7; TRBD2 matches at 7 bases. The CDR3 is 14 amino acids. The V and J ends lost 2 bases and 3 bases, in that order; junction bases with no gene match: 4. CDR1 MDHEN and CDR2 SYDVKM come from the germline V gene. CDR3 nucleotide sequence: TGTGCCAGCAGTTTAAGCAGGGAGGGCTACGAGCAGTACTTC. This encodes CASSLSREGYEQYF. Filled out from reference TRBV28 and TRBJ2-7, the complete variable domain reads DVKVTQSSRYLVKRTGEKVFLECVQDMDHENMFWYRQDPGLGLRLIYFSYDVKMKEKGDIPEGYSVSREKKERFSLILESASTNQTSMYLCASSLSREGYEQYFGPGTRLTVT.

The J gene is TRBJ1-2, the V gene TRBV6-1; 7 nucleotides match TRBD1. Unmatched junction bases numbered 14, after V lost 3 bases and J lost 4 bases. CDR3 length equals 17 residues. CDR1 is MNHNS, CDR2 SASEGT, per germline. As DNA, the CDR3 is TGTGCCAGCAGTGACCTAGGGAATAGACAGGGTTCCTATGGCTACACCTTC. Translation: CASSDLGNRQGSYGYTF.

This chain uses TRBV29-1 with TRBJ1-1; a weak D match, TRBD1 (5 bases). Germline V gene data show CDR1 as SQVTM and CDR2 as ANQGSEA. V was pared by 7 bases and J by 6 bases, with 15 bases between. There are 12 residues in the CDR3. CDR3 amino acids: CSGGQKSAEAFF. The CDR3 coding sequence is TGCAGCGGCGGACAAAAGAGTGCTGAAGCTTTCTTT. The full variable domain, with the rest looked up from reference TRBV29-1 and TRBJ1-1, is SAVISQKPSRDICQRGTSLTIQCQVDSQVTMMFWYRQQPGQSLTLIATANQGSEATYESGFVIDKFPISRPNLTFSTLTVSNMSPEDSSIYLCSGGQKSAEAFFGQGTRLTVV.

CDR3: CASSFLPNLNTEAFF. The CDR3 coding sequence is TGTGCCAGCAGTTTTCTACCTAACCTGAACACTGAAGCTTTCTTT. The chain uses TRBV28 and TRBJ1-1; D ambiguous. This CDR3 is built from 15 residues. V lost 3 bases to trimming and J lost 0 bases, with 11 bases between them. Germline V gene data show CDR1 as MDHEN and CDR2 as SYDVKM.

This clone was seen just once. The V call is TRBV5-1, the J call TRBJ2-5; possible D gene TRBD2, 6 bases. Per the germline V gene, CDR1 is SGHRS and CDR2 is YFSETQ. This CDR3 has 16 residues. Deletions cut 0 bases from V and 2 bases from J, with 14 bases between. The CDR3 nucleotides are TGCGCCAGCAGCTTGGCACAGGCCGGGGGTCAAGAGACCCAGTACTTC. It is translated as CASSLAQAGGQETQYF.

V usage is TRBV4-2 and J usage is TRBJ2-5; TRBD1 might be the D (6 bases). The length of the CDR3 is 15 residues. The germline V gene has CDR1 LGHNA and CDR2 YNFKEQ. Trimming cost V 0 bases and J 1 base, with 9 bases left between them. In nucleotides, the CDR3 is TGTGCCAGCAGCCAAGAGGGACAATTCCAAGAGACCCAGTACTTC. Protein product: CASSQEGQFQETQYF.

The CDR3 DNA follows: TGTGCCAGCAGCCGACTAGCGGGGGACGGGAAGACCCAGTACTTC. It translates to CASSRLAGDGKTQYF. The chain is built from TRBV2 and TRBJ2-5; TRBD2 matches 12 bases. Trimming took 6 bases from V and 6 from J; bases not matched to a gene: 8. CDR3 length equals 15 residues. Germline V gives CDR1 SNHLY, CDR2 FYNNEI. Variable domain in full (rest from reference TRBV2 and TRBJ2-5): EPEVTQTPSHQVTQMGQEVILRCVPISNHLYFYWYRQILGQKVEFLVSFYNNEISEKSEIFDDQFSVERPDGSNFTLKIRSTKLEDSAMYFCASSRLAGDGKTQYFGPGTRLLVL.

This rearrangement joins TRBV3-1 (or the pseudogene TRBV3-2) to TRBJ1-3; the D gene is possibly TRBD1 (5 bases). Germline CDR1 is LGHDT and CDR2 is YNNKEL (reference sequence). Deletions cut 1 base from V and 0 bases from J, with 10 bases between. This CDR3 is built from 16 residues. CDR3 residues: CASSQAGGGSGNTIYF. DNA of the CDR3: TGTGCCAGCAGCCAAGCGGGGGGAGGCTCTGGAAACACCATATATTTT.

J is TRBJ1-1 and V is TRBV2; D might be TRBD1 (5 bases). The V end was cut by 8 bases, the J end by 0 bases, with 10 bases between. The CDR3 loop spans 13 amino acids. Germline loops: CDR1 SNHLY, CDR2 FYNNEI. The CDR3 region has the DNA TGTGCCAGCGGCGACAGAATGAACACTGAAGCTTTCTTT. It codes for CASGDRMNTEAFF.

The chain couples TRBV7-2 to TRBJ1-2; the D gene is possibly TRBD1 (6 bases). Germline CDR1 reads SGHTA; CDR2 reads FQGNSA. Trimming left V 5 bases short and J 2 bases short, with 12 bases between. This CDR3 contains 14 residues. Written as DNA, the CDR3 is TGTGCCAGCAGCGGGACCCAGGGGAACTATGGCTACACCTTC. This encodes CASSGTQGNYGYTF.

The chain combines TRBV24-1 with TRBJ2-7, with 9 bases that match TRBD1. Germline CDR1 reads KGHDR; CDR2 reads SFDVKD. The CDR3 has 14 amino acids. The junction had 6 bases not matched to a gene; V was cut back by 7 bases and J by 3 bases. The CDR3 is CATSPGQGDYEQYF. As DNA, the CDR3 is TGTGCCACCAGCCCGGGACAGGGAGACTACGAGCAGTACTTC.

The chain combines TRBV24-1 with TRBJ2-5; 7 bases map to TRBD1. CDR1 KGHDR and CDR2 SFDVKD come from the germline V gene. The CDR3 is 14 residues long. The V gene end was trimmed by 2 bases and the J gene end by 5 bases; junction bases not matched to a gene: 4. CDR3 amino acids: CATSDWGQTETQYF. In DNA, the CDR3 is TGTGCCACCAGTGATTGGGGACAGACGGAGACCCAGTACTTC.

The chain has TRBV2 and TRBJ2-1; no definite D call. The CDR3 spans 11 residues. Germline-derived CDR1 and CDR2 are SNHLY and FYNNEI. Trimming stripped 4 bases from V and 6 bases from J, with 4 bases between. The CDR3 DNA is TGTGCCAGCAGTGGCAGCAATGAGCAGTTCTTC. The encoded protein is CASSGSNEQFF.

The J gene is TRBJ2-5, the V gene TRBV4-2, with 10 bases that match TRBD2. The CDR3 extends over 16 amino acids. The V segment lost 4 bases and the J segment 3 bases; nucleotides outside the gene matches: 8. CDR1 and CDR2 (germline): LGHNA, YNFKEQ. This CDR3 reads CASSPNPSGGKETQYF. CDR3 DNA sequence: TGTGCCAGCAGCCCCAACCCTAGCGGGGGAAAAGAGACCCAGTACTTC.

The chain recombines TRBV29-1 with TRBJ2-3, with D uncertain. The CDR3 sequence is 12 residues long. Germline CDR1 is SQVTM and CDR2 is ANQGSEA. V lost 6 bases and J 3 bases, leaving 10 bases between the germline ends. CDR3 region: CSVALETDTQYF. CDR3 coding DNA: TGCAGCGTCGCTCTAGAAACAGATACGCAGTATTTT.